This entry describes one T cell receptor (beta chain). These data originate in a study of blood T cell repertoires in COVID-19. V was shortened by 2 bases and J by 3 bases, with 11 bases between the two germline ends. The CDR3 has 15 amino acids. Germline CDR1 reads SGHDN; CDR2 reads FVKESK. In the authors' methods: Estimation of nucleated cell counts was performed using reference gene primer amplification. The protocol was immunoSEQ multiplex PCR, while the TCRdb copy is restricted to in-frame clones and leaves out a portion. V and J calls and clone size follow that table, whereas D and trimming were derived from the DNA. Altogether 150,000 to 200,000 clones are present, around 84% being singletons, with the ten largest covering roughly 1%.

This TCR derives from a man aged 40-50 years with acute or convalescent COVID-19. The rearrangement links TRBV14 to TRBJ1-3, with D possibly being TRBD1 (6 bases). Material for sequencing was peripheral blood. The CDR3 DNA follows: TGTGCCAGCAGCCAACCCGGACAGCTTGGAAACACCATATATTTT. Protein sequence: CASSQPGQLGNTIYF.